This TCR beta chain was observed in a study of a mutant IDH1 vaccine in newly diagnosed glioma. Turning to the study itself: Most patients had received both radiotherapy and temozolomide, the prior options being radiotherapy, temozolomide, or both.

To note about this clone: Its antigen is not identified.

Broader study findings: Patients mounted vaccine-induced immune responses in around 93% of cases.

Profiling relied on immunoSEQ multiplex PCR, and the TCRdb table lists in-frame clones only, not all of them. The profile shows fewer than 35,000 clones, around 90% of them singletons. Regarding time point: week 11, during vaccination. Every single dose of the vaccine, 300 ug of mutant IDH1 20-mer peptide, came with topical imiquimod. The CDR3 sequence is 14 residues long. Per germline, CDR1 SGDLS and CDR2 YYNGEE. V was shortened by 2 bases and J by 0 bases, with 5 bases between the two germline ends. The TCR was taken from a man aged 18 to 29 with glioma. Sequenced material: PBMCs, taken from a glioma patient whose treatment included an IDH1 peptide vaccine. The chain recombines TRBV9 with TRBJ1-4; D gene unclear. The CDR3 DNA is TGTGCCAGCAGCGTGGCCTCAACTAATGAAAAACTGTTTTTT. This translates into CASSVASTNEKLFF.